Below are 19 T cell receptor beta chains sequenced from a single sample in a study of neurological immune-mediated disorders. MiXCR was run by TCRdb on the 5' RACE reads, yielding one entry per CDR3 protein. The sample contains 100,000 or so distinct CDR3 sequences, around 3.3% of which appear only once. Sequencing input: PBMCs. The receptors originated from a woman in her late teens or twenties with multiple sclerosis.

This clonotype was seen many times. This chain links TRBV7-9 with TRBJ1-4, with D unresolved. The germline V gene encodes CDR1 SEHNR and CDR2 FQNEAQ (reference sequence). V lost 6 bases and J lost 3, with 14 bases in between. The CDR3 covers 15 residues. The CDR3, as DNA: TGTGCCAGCAGTATCAGAGGAGAAGCTAATGAAAAACTGTTTTTT. Translated, it gives CASSIRGEANEKLFF.

This clonotype occurred many times. The chain carries TRBV28 and TRBJ2-1; TRBD2 matches at 14 bases. Trimming removed 5 bases from V and 0 bases from J; junction bases left unmatched: 9. CDR1 is MDHEN and CDR2 is SYDVKM in the germline V gene. This CDR3 has 19 residues. CDR3 sequence: CASSPLGLAGGASYNEQFF. For the CDR3, the DNA is TGTGCCAGCAGTCCCCTCGGACTAGCGGGAGGCGCCTCCTACAATGAGCAGTTCTTC.

This clonotype has at least ten counts. CDR3 sequence (DNA): TGCAGTGCGGGACTAGCCCACACCGGGGAGCTGTTTTTT. Amino acids: CSAGLAHTGELFF. This chain uses TRBV20-1 with TRBJ2-2, with 9 bases aligning to TRBD2. With 6 bases clipped from V and 3 bases from J, the junction kept 2 bases outside the gene matches. The germline V gene has CDR1 DFQATT and CDR2 SNEGSKA (reference sequence). The CDR3 contains 13 residues.

Ten or more counts support this clonotype. The CDR3 DNA reads TGCAGTGCTAGCAACAAGACCCAGTACTTC. It specifies CSASNKTQYF. The chain links TRBV20-1 to TRBJ2-5; D is uncertain. Germline V gene sequence: CDR1 DFQATT, CDR2 SNEGSKA (reference sequence). V was pared by 3 bases and J by 6 bases, with 5 bases between. This CDR3 is 10 amino acids long.

The sample holds a few counts of this clonotype. The V call is TRBV7-6, the J call TRBJ2-7; D is undetermined. Trimming removed 0 bases at V and 2 bases at J, with 8 bases between. The CDR3 runs 14 residues. Germline CDR1 and CDR2: SGHVS and FNYEAQ. Here the CDR3 reads CASSLAGIAYEQYF. CDR3 DNA sequence: TGTGCCAGCAGCTTAGCTGGTATCGCCTACGAGCAGTACTTC.

This clonotype was detected many times. The J gene is TRBJ1-1, the V gene TRBV29-1; D is unresolved. V dropped 2 bases and J dropped 1 base, with 8 bases sitting between them. Per the germline V gene, CDR1 is SQVTM and CDR2 is ANQGSEA. There are 13 residues in the CDR3. The CDR3 DNA sequence: TGCAGCGTTGAAACAAGGCAGAACACTGAAGCTTTCTTT. It codes for CSVETRQNTEAFF.

Turning to this clonotype: A much more abundant neighbour one base away suggests this may be a read error. This sequence joins TRBV20-1 and TRBJ1-5; 8 bases fit TRBD1. This CDR3 comprises 12 residues. Looked up from germline, CDR1 is DFQATT and CDR2 is SNEGSKA (reference sequence). As DNA, the CDR3 is TGCGGTGTCCTACAGGGGGTTCAGCCCCAGCATTTT. Its protein product is CGVLQGVQPQHF.

V usage is TRBV20-1 and J usage is TRBJ2-1; D unclear. The V gene's germline CDR1 is DFQATT and CDR2 SNEGSKA (reference sequence). The CDR3 extends over 14 amino acids. V was pared by 3 bases and J by 3 bases, with 12 bases between. The CDR3 loop is CSASRAASYNEQFF. The CDR3 nucleotides are TGCAGTGCTAGTAGGGCAGCGAGCTACAATGAGCAGTTCTTC.

In this sample, this clonotype turned up a few times. The chain is built from TRBV10-3 and TRBJ2-7; D is perhaps TRBD1 (6 bases). Trimming removed 4 bases from V and 3 bases from J, with 16 bases in between. Per the germline V gene, CDR1 is ENHRY and CDR2 is SYGVKD. There are 15 residues in the CDR3. The CDR3 region is CAISGTANGHYEQYF. The DNA for the CDR3 is TGTGCCATCAGTGGGACAGCAAACGGGCACTACGAGCAGTACTTC.

Ten or more counts support this clonotype. This sequence joins TRBV20-1 and TRBJ1-6; D might be TRBD1 (5 bases). Germline assignment: CDR1 DFQATT and CDR2 SNEGSKA (reference sequence). The CDR3 runs 14 residues. Trimming took off 4 bases at V and 6 bases at J, with 13 bases between the two ends. The CDR3 protein is CSATRQTGNSPLHF. The CDR3 DNA reads as TGCAGTGCTACCCGACAGACTGGTAATTCACCCCTCCACTTT.

This clonotype was recorded at least ten times. The gene calls are TRBV5-5 and TRBJ2-2; the match to TRBD1 covers 12 bases. The germline V gene encodes CDR1 SGHKS and CDR2 YYEKEE (reference sequence). The ends lost 3 bases at V and 6 bases at J; junction bases unmatched: 3. The length of the CDR3 is 15 residues. CDR3 bases: TGTGCCAGCAGCTCGGGACAGGGGGCCGCCGGGGAGCTGTTTTTT. It yields the protein CASSSGQGAAGELFF.

V and J are TRBV15 and TRBJ1-2; no clear D gene. This CDR3 contains 13 residues. Germline V lookup: CDR1 LNHNV, CDR2 YYDKDF (reference sequence). V lost 0 bases and J 5 bases, leaving 7 bases between the germline ends. CDR3 nucleotides: TGTGCCACCAGCAGAGATCAAGGTTATGGCTACACCTTC. Translating it yields CATSRDQGYGYTF.

This clonotype was counted at least ten times. V is TRBV29-1 and J is TRBJ1-2; D may be TRBD1 (5 bases). The CDR3 totals 12 residues. CDR1 SQVTM and CDR2 ANQGSEA come from the germline V gene. The V end lost 4 bases, the J end lost 8 bases, and 14 bases lay between the germline ends. CDR3 DNA sequence: TGCAGCGTTGTAGGGGTCGGCGGGGGCTACACCTTC. Translating gives CSVVGVGGGYTF.

This clonotype was recorded many times. V is TRBV2 and J is TRBJ2-2; perhaps D is TRBD1 or TRBD2 (5 bases each). The CDR3 is 14 residues long. V was pared by 8 bases and J by 0 bases, with 10 bases between. CDR1 and CDR2 from the germline V gene are SNHLY and FYNNEI. CDR3 residues: CASRGGSNTGELFF. As DNA, the CDR3 is TGTGCCAGCCGTGGGGGATCGAACACCGGGGAGCTGTTTTTT.

This clonotype was counted ten times or more. The chain joins TRBV20-1 to TRBJ2-2, with TRBD2 matching over 13 bases. The CDR3 totals 16 residues. Germline assignment: CDR1 DFQATT and CDR2 SNEGSKA (reference sequence). V trimming: 7 bases; J trimming: 5 bases; junction bases outside the gene matches: 10. The CDR3 reads CSVPGLAGVSTGELFF. The CDR3 DNA reads as TGCAGTGTTCCCGGACTAGCGGGAGTATCTACCGGGGAGCTGTTTTTT.

A word on this clonotype: A clone one base away is much larger, so this may be a read error. The chain combines TRBV7-2 with TRBJ1-1, with D hard to call. The CDR3 is 11 amino acids. Germline assignment: CDR1 SGHTA and CDR2 FQGNSA. The CDR3, as DNA: TGTGACAGTCGAGTGGGAACTGAAGCTTTCTTT. Translated, it gives CDSRVGTEAFF.

This clonotype showed up many times. The rearrangement joins TRBV7-9 to TRBJ2-7, with 9 nucleotides matching TRBD1. In germline, CDR1 is SEHNR, CDR2 FQNEAQ (reference sequence). The V segment lost 3 bases and the J segment 3 bases; nucleotides outside the gene matches: 3. This CDR3 spans 14 amino acids. CDR3 residues: CASSFRDRDYEQYF. CDR3 nucleotide sequence: TGTGCCAGCAGCTTCCGGGACAGGGACTACGAGCAGTACTTC. Full variable domain (remainder filled in from reference TRBV7-9 and TRBJ2-7): DTGVSQNPRHKITKRGQNVTFRCDPISEHNRLYWYRQTLGQGPEFLTYFQNEAQLEKSRLLSDRFSAERPKGSFSTLEIQRTEQGDSAMYLCASSFRDRDYEQYFGPGTRLTVT.

The V gene is TRBV12-3 or TRBV12-4, the J gene TRBJ2-1; 7 bases are a match to TRBD1. The CDR3 has 15 residues. V lost 3 bases and J lost 8; bases outside the gene matches: 10. The CDR3 loop is CASSFSRQGLDEQFF. The CDR3 DNA is TGTGCCAGCAGTTTCTCGAGACAGGGTTTAGATGAGCAGTTCTTC.

This clonotype was picked up many times. The chain carries TRBV5-1 and TRBJ1-1; D is possibly TRBD1 (6 bases). The CDR3 extends over 14 amino acids. The germline V gene has CDR1 SGHRS and CDR2 YFSETQ. Trimming removed 3 bases at V and 7 bases at J, with 16 bases between. This CDR3 reads CASSWSGHRFEAFF. The CDR3, as DNA: TGCGCCAGCAGCTGGTCGGGACACCGATTTGAAGCTTTCTTT.